What follows describes a single T cell receptor beta chain. Its antigen is not known. Sequencing used immunoSEQ multiplex PCR; TCRdb keeps in-frame clones, though not all of them. This sample has 150,000 to 200,000 clones; roughly 90% occur once, and the top ten carry 4% to 4.5%. Germline V gene data show CDR1 as SGHRS and CDR2 as YFSETQ. Trimming shortened V by 0 bases and J by 7 bases, and 17 bases separated the two germline ends. The CDR3 extends over 15 amino acids. These data belong to a study of cytomegalovirus exposure and HLA in healthy donors. Points from the study as a whole: Subsequent analysis found a tendency for first-cohort TCR clusters to co-occur within the 95 to 150 validation repertoires. Altogether, 164 TCR beta chains were recorded as cytomegalovirus-associated.

This chain connects TRBV5-1 to TRBJ2-7; D perhaps matches TRBD2 (7 bases). Sequenced material: PBMCs. This TCR derives from a man aged 18 to 30 in good health and CMV-seropositive. CDR3 loop: CASSLGPGGAGEQYF. CDR3 bases: TGCGCCAGCAGCTTGGGTCCGGGGGGCGCGGGGGAGCAGTACTTC.